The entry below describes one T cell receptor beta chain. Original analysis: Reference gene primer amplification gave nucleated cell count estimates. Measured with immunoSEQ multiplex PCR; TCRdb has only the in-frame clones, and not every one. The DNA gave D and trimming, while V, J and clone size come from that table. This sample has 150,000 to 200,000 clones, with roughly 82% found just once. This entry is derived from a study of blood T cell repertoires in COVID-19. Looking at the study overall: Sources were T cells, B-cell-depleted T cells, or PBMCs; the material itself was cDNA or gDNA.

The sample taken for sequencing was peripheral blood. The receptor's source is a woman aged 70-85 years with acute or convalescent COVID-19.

CDR3 region: CASSNCFRDSHTEAFF. CDR3 nucleotides: TGTGCCAGCAGCAATTGTTTTCGAGACTCACACACTGAAGCTTTCTTT. V is TRBV21-1 and J is TRBJ1-1. TRBV21-1 is given as a pseudogene. This CDR3 is 16 amino acids long.